This T cell receptor beta chain emerged from a study of PD-1 blockade in classical Hodgkin lymphoma. Produced via immunoSEQ multiplex PCR; TCRdb's table is partial and in-frame only. Among under 40,000 clones listed, just over 75% were seen once. The CDR3 extends over 16 amino acids. Germline CDR1 reads SGHAT; CDR2 reads FQNNGV. V lost 1 base and J 2 bases, leaving 15 bases between the germline ends. Time point here: cycle 4 day 1 (C4D1), after less than 7 weeks of nivolumab. Brentuximab vedotin exposure varied, and every patient relapsed after autologous stem cell transplantation. The J gene is TRBJ2-7, the V gene TRBV11-2, with a tentative D call TRBD1 (6 bases). The sample was peripheral blood mononuclear cells (PBMCs), taken before the fourth cycle of nivolumab. This receptor was taken from a human donor with classical Hodgkin lymphoma. DNA for the CDR3: TGTGCCAGCAGCTTAGGTGACAGGCGTTACCCCTACGAGCAGTACTTC. Translated: CASSLGDRRYPYEQYF.